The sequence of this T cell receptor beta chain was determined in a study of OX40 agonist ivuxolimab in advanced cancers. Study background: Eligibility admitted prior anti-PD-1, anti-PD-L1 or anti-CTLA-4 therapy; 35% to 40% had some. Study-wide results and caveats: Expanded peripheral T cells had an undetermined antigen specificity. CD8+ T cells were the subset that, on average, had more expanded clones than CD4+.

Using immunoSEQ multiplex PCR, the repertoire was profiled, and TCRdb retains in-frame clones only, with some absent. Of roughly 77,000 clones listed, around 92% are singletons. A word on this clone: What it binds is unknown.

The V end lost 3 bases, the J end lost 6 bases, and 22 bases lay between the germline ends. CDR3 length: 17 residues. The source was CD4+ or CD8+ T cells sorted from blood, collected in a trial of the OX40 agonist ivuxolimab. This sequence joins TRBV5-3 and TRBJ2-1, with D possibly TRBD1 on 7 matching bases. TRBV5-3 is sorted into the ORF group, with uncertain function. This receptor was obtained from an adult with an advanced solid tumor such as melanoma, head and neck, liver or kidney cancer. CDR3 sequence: CARSSCHRGYGGNEQFF. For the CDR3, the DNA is TGTGCCAGAAGCTCGTGTCACAGGGGCTACGGGGGCAATGAGCAGTTCTTC.